Below, one T cell receptor beta chain is given with its context. The antigen remains undetermined. The CDR3 is made up of 14 amino acids. The sample originates from a study of monozygotic twins with inflammatory bowel disease. Findings of the study overall: The study supported no single strong signal or clonotype linked to IBD.

Nested amplification of TCRalpha and TCRbeta cDNA involved two PCRs of approximately 16 and 10 cycles. TCRdb re-called the 5' RACE reads and gives one entry per CDR3 protein, without DNA. The sample has some 160,000 distinct CDR3 sequences. This TCR derives from a human donor with ulcerative colitis or Crohn's disease, or a healthy co-twin of an affected twin (not recorded which). Sample: blood. This chain connects TRBV12-3 or TRBV12-4 to TRBJ1-5; TCRdb picks TRBD1, but there is no DNA to check that call. CDR3 residues: CASGVDSFNQPQHF.